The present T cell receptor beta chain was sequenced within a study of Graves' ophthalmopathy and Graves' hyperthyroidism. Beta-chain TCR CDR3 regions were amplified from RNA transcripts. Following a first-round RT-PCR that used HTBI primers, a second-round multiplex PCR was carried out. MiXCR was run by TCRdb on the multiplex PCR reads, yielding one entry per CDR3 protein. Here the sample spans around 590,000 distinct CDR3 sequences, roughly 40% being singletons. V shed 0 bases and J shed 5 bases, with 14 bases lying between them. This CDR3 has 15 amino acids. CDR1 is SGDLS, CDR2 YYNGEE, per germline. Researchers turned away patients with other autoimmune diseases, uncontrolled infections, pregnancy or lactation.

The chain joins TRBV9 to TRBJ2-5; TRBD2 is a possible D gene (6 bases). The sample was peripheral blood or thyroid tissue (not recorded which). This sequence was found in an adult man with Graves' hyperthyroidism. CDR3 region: CASSVATGGLETQYF. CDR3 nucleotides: TGTGCCAGCAGCGTAGCTACTGGAGGGTTGGAGACCCAGTACTTC.